Presented here are 8 T cell receptor beta chains from one specimen sequenced in a study of identical twins. Using its own MiXCR run on the 5' RACE reads, TCRdb lists one record per CDR3 protein. The data show hundreds of thousands of distinct CDR3 sequences, about 7.6% seen once. This sample also belongs to another study, concerning yellow fever vaccine responses in identical twins.

The sample consisted of PBMCs. Receptors were obtained from a woman aged 18-35 years in good health.

The V call is TRBV29-1, the J call TRBJ1-2; a possible D gene is TRBD1 (5 bases). The CDR3 runs to 14 residues. Per the germline V gene, CDR1 is SQVTM and CDR2 is ANQGSEA. V lost 6 bases, J lost 0 bases, and 14 bases lay in between. CDR3 residues: CSVSRDPANYGYTF. For the CDR3, the DNA is TGCAGCGTCAGTCGGGACCCCGCTAACTATGGCTACACCTTC.

This clonotype was counted at least ten times. The chain carries TRBV7-3 and TRBJ2-3, with 11 bases identical to TRBD2. This CDR3 spans 19 amino acids. Losses at the gene ends were 4 bases for V and 0 bases for J; bases not matched to a gene: 12. Germline-derived CDR1 and CDR2 are SGHTA and FQGTGA. The CDR3 region is CASSSNPVGLAASTDTQYF. CDR3 DNA sequence: TGTGCCAGCAGCTCCAACCCCGTGGGACTAGCGGCGAGCACAGATACGCAGTATTTT.

The chain couples TRBV10-3 to TRBJ2-7; possible D gene TRBD1, 6 bases. The V and J ends lost 4 bases and 1 base respectively, with 8 bases between them. This CDR3 is 13 amino acids long. From germline, CDR1 is ENHRY and CDR2 SYGVKD. The CDR3 here is CAISAGASYEQYV. DNA for the CDR3: TGTGCCATCAGTGCAGGGGCTTCCTACGAGCAGTACGTC.

This clonotype was counted many times. J is TRBJ2-4 and V is TRBV12-3 or TRBV12-4, with D unclear. Trimming pared 3 bases from V and 8 bases from J, leaving 8 bases between. CDR3 length: 12 amino acids. For the CDR3, the DNA is TGTGCCAGCAGTTTTGTGTGGGACATTCAGTACTTC. Its protein product is CASSFVWDIQYF.

CDR3 region: CASGPGALTVYGYTF. In nucleotides, the CDR3 is TGTGCCAGCGGACCTGGGGCCCTGACAGTTTATGGCTACACCTTC. This chain joins TRBV6-1 and TRBJ1-2, with D perhaps TRBD1 (5 bases). Trimming pared 8 bases from V and 5 bases from J, leaving 21 bases between. The CDR3 totals 15 residues. Germline values: CDR1 MNHNS, CDR2 SASEGT.

The table lists this clonotype with a few counts. The rearrangement links TRBV6-5 to TRBJ1-5; D unresolved. The CDR3 length is 14 residues. Germline values: CDR1 MNHEY, CDR2 SVGAGI. Trimming stripped 2 bases from V and 4 bases from J, with 9 bases between. The CDR3 loop reads CASSYGDGNQPQHF. Written as DNA, the CDR3 is TGTGCCAGCAGTTACGGAGACGGGAATCAGCCCCAGCATTTT.

This clonotype came up many times. The chain employs TRBV15 and TRBJ1-1; possibly TRBD1 for D (6 bases). This CDR3 comprises 15 residues. V lost 5 bases to trimming and J lost 6 bases, with 19 bases between them. Germline V gene lookup returns CDR1 LNHNV and CDR2 YYDKDF (reference sequence). CDR3 residues: CATSLKRGGYPEAFF. The CDR3 DNA is TGTGCCACCAGCCTCAAAAGGGGGGGATACCCTGAAGCTTTCTTT.

This clonotype has a handful of counts. The chain uses TRBV10-3 and TRBJ2-1, with D possibly matching TRBD2 (6 bases). The CDR3 consists of 17 residues. V shed 1 base and J shed 0 bases, with 13 bases lying between them. CDR1 and CDR2 (germline): ENHRY, SYGVKD. The CDR3, as DNA: TGTGCCATCAGTGAGTTGGCTAGCGCAAGCTCCTACAATGAGCAGTTCTTC. Translating gives CAISELASASSYNEQFF.